The next 28 T cell receptor beta chains were all read from a single sample in a study of cytomegalovirus exposure and HLA in healthy donors (dated by TCRdb to about 2017). The library was prepared using the immunoSEQ multiplex PCR assay. A mixture of 60 forward primers for TCR Vbeta segments and 13 reverse primers for TCR Jbeta segments was used in the multiplex PCR. Here the immuneACCESS table is served through TCRdb, limited to in-frame sequences with V and J called. Missing clones are a known gap in these copies; in checked studies unresolved V genes cover under half, and the rest lacks a known reason. For this sample there are roughly 240,000 clones; roughly 82% appear just once. The ten top clones hold 5.4% of the sample. The specimen sequenced was PBMCs. These receptors were collected from a woman aged 40 to 50 in good health and CMV-seropositive.

The chain is built from TRBV29-1 and TRBJ2-3, with D possibly TRBD1 on 6 matching bases. This CDR3 spans 12 amino acids. Trimming took 8 bases from V and 7 from J, leaving 16 bases between them. Germline V lookup: CDR1 SQVTM, CDR2 ANQGSEA. CDR3 loop: CSYQGSSNTQYF. CDR3 coding DNA: TGCAGCTACCAGGGGAGTTCAAATACGCAGTATTTT.

This chain connects TRBV10-3 to TRBJ2-2; possibly TRBD2 for D (6 bases). Trimming stripped 6 bases from V and 2 bases from J, with 10 bases between. The CDR3 contains 14 residues. Per germline, CDR1 ENHRY and CDR2 SYGVKD. The CDR3 nucleotides read TGTGCCATCAGACGGGACTTAAACACCGGGGAGCTGTTTTTT. Its translation is CAIRRDLNTGELFF.

This rearrangement joins TRBV7-6 to TRBJ2-7, with D possibly matching TRBD1 (8 bases). This CDR3 contains 16 residues. In germline, CDR1 is SGHVS, CDR2 FNYEAQ. The V gene lost 5 bases and the J gene lost 2 bases, with 19 bases spanning the gap. Here the CDR3 reads CASSRREAGGPYEQYF. The CDR3 nucleotides are TGTGCCAGCAGCCGACGGGAGGCAGGGGGCCCCTACGAGCAGTACTTC.

A word on this clone: Other DNA variants within this sample encode the same CDR3. The chain carries TRBV7-2 and TRBJ1-6, with TRBD1 matching over 7 bases. With 5 bases clipped from V and 6 bases from J, the junction kept 7 bases outside the gene matches. Per germline, CDR1 SGHTA and CDR2 FQGNSA. The CDR3 length is 15 residues. The CDR3 DNA sequence: TGTGCCAGCAGCAACAGGGGCGTTATTAATTCACCCCTCCACTTT. Translation: CASSNRGVINSPLHF.

The chain is built from TRBV19 and TRBJ1-1; D perhaps matches TRBD1 (6 bases). Germline V gene data show CDR1 as LNHDA and CDR2 as SQIVND (reference sequence). V was trimmed by 3 bases and J by 9 bases, leaving 17 bases between them. The CDR3 consists of 14 residues. The CDR3 here is CASSIGPYTGKAFF. The CDR3 DNA reads as TGTGCCAGTAGTATTGGACCGTATACAGGGAAAGCTTTCTTT.

The chain recombines TRBV15 with TRBJ2-7; 13 bases agree with TRBD2. Germline V gives CDR1 LNHNV, CDR2 YYDKDF (reference sequence). This CDR3 is built from 17 residues. V shed 2 bases, J shed 4 bases, and the junction held 8 bases outside the gene matches. The CDR3 region is CATSRRHTSGRVYEQYF. CDR3 DNA sequence: TGTGCCACCAGCAGACGACATACTAGCGGGAGGGTTTACGAGCAGTACTTC.

The V gene is TRBV6-1, the J gene TRBJ2-1; 12 bases line up with TRBD2. This CDR3 is 14 amino acids long. Looked up from germline, CDR1 is MNHNS and CDR2 is SASEGT. V trimming: 8 bases; J trimming: 4 bases; junction bases outside the gene matches: 3. CDR3 sequence (DNA): TGTGCCAGCGGACTAGCGGGGAGATACAATGAGCAGTTCTTC. Residues: CASGLAGRYNEQFF.

The chain employs TRBV19 and TRBJ2-5; 7 bases fit TRBD2. The J call may not be correct, given that the DNA end is closer to TRBJ2-7. Germline CDR1 and CDR2: LNHDA and SQIVND (reference sequence). This CDR3 region has 16 residues. DNA of the CDR3: TGTGCCAGTAGTAAAAGGTTGGTAGCGGGTGACTACGAGCAGTACTTC. This translates into CASSKRLVAGDYEQYF.

V and J are TRBV30 and TRBJ1-4; 8 positions agree with TRBD1. Germline CDR1 is GTSNPN and CDR2 is SVGIG (reference sequence). The trim removed 4 bases at V and 5 bases at J, leaving 0 bases unmatched. This CDR3 comprises 12 residues. As DNA, the CDR3 is TGTGCCTGGAACAGGGGGAATGAAAAACTGTTTTTT. Encoded protein: CAWNRGNEKLFF.

The chain is built from TRBV15 and TRBJ2-7; D is undetermined. V lost 0 bases and J lost 4, with 7 bases in between. CDR1 and CDR2 (germline): LNHNV, YYDKDF (reference sequence). The CDR3 spans 13 residues. CDR3 in DNA: TGTGCCACCAGCAGAGATGGGCAGTACGAGCAGTACTTC. As protein: CATSRDGQYEQYF.

This clone was detected a few times. The chain uses TRBV11-2 and TRBJ1-6; 7 positions agree with TRBD1. V lost 4 bases and J lost 10; bases outside the gene matches: 10. CDR3 length: 15 residues. Per germline, CDR1 SGHAT and CDR2 FQNNGV. The CDR3 coding sequence is TGTGCCAGCAGCTCTCGACAGGGAAGGAGCTCACCCCTCCACTTT. Its protein is CASSSRQGRSSPLHF.

The J gene is TRBJ2-7, the V gene TRBV4-1; TRBD2 agrees at 7 bases. Trimming cost V 1 base and J 4 bases; bases outside gene matches: 13. CDR3 length: 17 residues. The V gene's germline CDR1 is MGHRA and CDR2 YSYEKL. CDR3 nucleotide sequence: TGCGCCAGCAGCCAAGTTGGACTAGTCGCGACTATATACGAGCAGTACTTC. Translating it yields CASSQVGLVATIYEQYF.

The CDR3 reads CASSFRPTTSGSYEQYF. The CDR3, as DNA: TGTGCCAGCAGCTTCCGCCCAACTACCTCGGGTTCCTACGAGCAGTACTTC. The rearrangement uses TRBV7-2 and TRBJ2-7; D is undetermined. V was clipped by 3 bases and J by 1 base, with 19 bases between them. The CDR3 runs 17 residues. The V gene's germline CDR1 is SGHTA and CDR2 FQGNSA.

V gene TRBV12-5 combines with J gene TRBJ2-7; TRBD1 might be the D (7 bases). V was clipped by 3 bases and J by 2 bases, with 14 bases between them. Germline loops: CDR1 LGHNT, CDR2 FRNRAP. This CDR3 comprises 15 residues. The CDR3 bases are TGTGCTAGTGGTTTAGGGCAGGGGGGACCCTACGAGCAGTACTTC. Residues: CASGLGQGGPYEQYF.

The chain is built from TRBV9 and TRBJ1-2, with D maybe TRBD1 (6 bases). Germline V gene data show CDR1 as SGDLS and CDR2 as YYNGEE. The CDR3 runs 14 residues. The V gene lost 2 bases and the J gene lost 8 bases, with 16 bases spanning the gap. Here the CDR3 reads CASSVDDRTGGYTF. The CDR3 DNA is TGTGCCAGCAGCGTGGACGACAGGACGGGAGGCTACACCTTC.

Turning to this clone: Its ends do not fully match the called genes, so a read error is possible. The chain has TRBV13 and TRBJ2-5; 10 bases agree with TRBD2. The CDR3 covers 18 residues. Per germline, CDR1 PRHDT and CDR2 FYEKMQ (reference sequence). CDR3 in DNA: TGTGCCGGCAGCTTAGGCGGGATAGCGGGGGGTTACCAAGAGACCCAGTACTTC. Its protein product is CAGSLGGIAGGYQETQYF. The full variable domain, in which reference TRBV13 and TRBJ2-5 provide the parts outside the CDR3, is AAGVIQSPRHLIKEKRETATLKCYPIPRHDTVYWYQQGPGQDPQFLISFYEKMQSDKGSIPDRFSAQQFSDYHSELNMSSLELGDSALYFCAGSLGGIAGGYQETQYFGPGTRLLVL.

The chain joins TRBV19 to TRBJ2-4, with a possible D match to TRBD1 (6 bases). The CDR3 sequence is 14 residues long. Per germline, CDR1 LNHDA and CDR2 SQIVND (reference sequence). V lost 5 bases and J lost 6, with 14 bases in between. In DNA form, the CDR3 reads TGTGCCAGTAGTCTTGGGGACACGGGAAACATTCAGTACTTC. It yields the protein CASSLGDTGNIQYF. The variable domain in full, with the rest retrieved from reference TRBV19 and TRBJ2-4, is DGGITQSPKYLFRKEGQNVTLSCEQNLNHDAMYWYRQDPGQGLRLIYYSQIVNDFQKGDIAEGYSVSREKKESFPLTVTSAQKNPTAFYLCASSLGDTGNIQYFGAGTRLSVL.

The rearrangement joins TRBV11-2 to TRBJ2-7; D gene ambiguous. CDR3 size: 13 residues. V shed 6 bases and J shed 0 bases, with 9 bases lying between them. CDR1 is SGHAT and CDR2 is FQNNGV in the germline V gene. The DNA of the CDR3 is TGTGCCAGCAGTCGCGTCCTCTCCTACGAGCAGTACTTC. It is translated as CASSRVLSYEQYF.

The chain recombines TRBV19 with TRBJ1-2, with D tentatively TRBD1 (6 bases). Trimming took 7 bases from V and 4 from J, leaving 13 bases between them. This CDR3 is built from 13 residues. The V gene's germline CDR1 is LNHDA and CDR2 SQIVND (reference sequence). The CDR3 DNA reads TGTGCCAGTACACCGACAGGATCCTATGGCTACACCTTC. This sequence encodes CASTPTGSYGYTF. The full variable domain, with the rest looked up from reference TRBV19 and TRBJ1-2, is DGGITQSPKYLFRKEGQNVTLSCEQNLNHDAMYWYRQDPGQGLRLIYYSQIVNDFQKGDIAEGYSVSREKKESFPLTVTSAQKNPTAFYLCASTPTGSYGYTFGSGTRLTVV.

The chain recombines TRBV7-9 with TRBJ2-1; TRBD1 is a possible D gene (7 bases). CDR3 length: 15 amino acids. Germline-derived CDR1 and CDR2 are SEHNR and FQNEAQ (reference sequence). Trimming pared 5 bases from V and 9 bases from J, leaving 20 bases between. CDR3 nucleotide sequence: TGTGCCAGCAGCCAATACCCCAGGGGGGTGGGTGAGCAGTTCTTC. It is translated as CASSQYPRGVGEQFF.

The gene calls are TRBV6-1 and TRBJ1-2; TRBD1 matches 10 bases. The germline CDR1 and CDR2 sequences are MNHNS and SASEGT. The CDR3 covers 17 residues. The V segment lost 4 bases and the J segment 9 bases; nucleotides outside the gene matches: 17. Written as DNA, the CDR3 is TGTGCCAGCAGTGGGGGACAGGGGCGTAACTGGAAAAGGAGCTACACCTTC. It is translated as CASSGGQGRNWKRSYTF.

The V and J genes are TRBV11-3 and TRBJ2-1; D ambiguous. The CDR3 sequence is 11 residues long. The germline gives CDR1 SGHNT, CDR2 YENEEA. V was trimmed by 3 bases and J by 8 bases, leaving 5 bases between them. This chain's CDR3 is CASSFGDEQFF. Written as DNA, the CDR3 is TGTGCCAGCAGCTTCGGAGATGAGCAGTTCTTC.

The genes are TRBV7-6 and TRBJ2-7, with 11 nucleotides matching TRBD2. The CDR3 runs 14 residues. V gave up 3 bases and J gave up 7 bases; unmatched junction bases: 5. CDR1 is SGHVS, CDR2 FNYEAQ, per germline. The CDR3 loop is CASSLTSGMGEQYF. The CDR3 nucleotides read TGTGCCAGCAGCTTGACTAGCGGGATGGGAGAGCAGTACTTC.

V gene TRBV6-5 combines with J gene TRBJ2-1; possibly TRBD1 for D (6 bases). V was cut by 6 bases and J by 5 bases, with 17 bases left in between. The CDR3 has 15 amino acids. Germline lookup yields CDR1 MNHEY and CDR2 SVGAGI. CDR3 residues: CASRTSTGINNEQFF. The CDR3 nucleotides are TGTGCCAGCAGGACCTCCACAGGGATCAACAATGAGCAGTTCTTC.

The chain has TRBV7-2 and TRBJ1-2, with 12 positions matching TRBD1. Unmatched junction bases numbered 3, after V lost 4 bases and J lost 6 bases. CDR1 and CDR2 (germline): SGHTA, FQGNSA. This CDR3 is built from 14 residues. CDR3 DNA: TGTGCCAGCAGCTGGGACAGGGGGCATGATGGCTACACCTTC. This sequence encodes CASSWDRGHDGYTF.

This rearrangement joins TRBV6-1 to TRBJ2-2; 9 nucleotides align to TRBD1. Germline values: CDR1 MNHNS, CDR2 SASEGT. V shed 4 bases and J 5 bases; nucleotides not matched to a gene: 5. The CDR3 covers 15 residues. CDR3 in amino acids: CASSVPGTGTGELFF. In nucleotides, the CDR3 is TGTGCCAGCAGTGTCCCCGGGACAGGGACCGGGGAGCTGTTTTTT.

The rearrangement links TRBV19 to TRBJ1-1; D gene ambiguous. The CDR3 contains 13 residues. V shed 8 bases and J shed 0 bases, with 10 bases lying between them. CDR1 LNHDA and CDR2 SQIVND come from the germline V gene (reference sequence). The CDR3 spells CASAVILNTEAFF. CDR3 in DNA: TGTGCCAGTGCGGTCATCCTGAACACTGAAGCTTTCTTT.

The genes are TRBV7-9 and TRBJ1-1, with 9 bases identical to TRBD1. The CDR3 has 12 amino acids. The germline V gene has CDR1 SEHNR and CDR2 FQNEAQ (reference sequence). The CDR3 DNA sequence: TGTGCAGGGAGACAGGGGGACACTGAAGCTTTCTTT. Protein product: CAGRQGDTEAFF.